The 21 T cell receptor beta chains reported below all come from one sample, sequenced in a study of identical twins. TCRdb re-called the 5' RACE reads through MiXCR, storing one row per CDR3 protein. Among roughly 1,500,000 distinct CDR3 sequences listed, around 33% were seen once. The specimen sequenced was cord blood. The origin of the receptors is a newborn girl in good health.

This clonotype came up many times. CDR3 DNA sequence: TGCAGTGCCAAGACCCCTCCGACTAGCGGGAGGCCATACAATGAGCAGTTCTTC. Protein sequence: CSAKTPPTSGRPYNEQFF. This sequence joins TRBV20-1 and TRBJ2-1, with 13 positions matching TRBD2. V lost 6 bases to trimming and J lost 4 bases; unmatched junction nucleotides: 15. The CDR3 is 18 residues long. Germline values: CDR1 DFQATT, CDR2 SNEGSKA (reference sequence).

This clonotype occurred a few times. The CDR3 is CASSQEASPSTDTQYF. The DNA of the CDR3 is TGCGCCAGCAGCCAAGAGGCTAGCCCTAGCACAGATACGCAGTATTTT. The rearrangement links TRBV4-1 to TRBJ2-3, with TRBD2 as a possible D gene (5 bases). The germline gives CDR1 MGHRA, CDR2 YSYEKL. Trimming left V 0 bases short and J 0 bases short, with 10 bases between. This CDR3 is built from 16 residues.

A remark on this clonotype: A much larger clone differs from this one at a single base, so this may be a read error. The CDR3 DNA is TGCGCCAGCAGCTTGAGACTGCCTCAAGAGACCCAGTACTTC. Translated, it gives CASSLRLPQETQYF. The chain is built from TRBV5-1 and TRBJ2-5; D unresolved. From germline, CDR1 is SGHRS and CDR2 YFSETQ. The germline V and J ends were trimmed by 1 base and 2 bases, with 9 bases remaining between them. The CDR3 contains 14 residues.

The chain links TRBV10-3 to TRBJ2-1; 7 bases are a match to TRBD2. The CDR3 length is 13 residues. CDR1 is ENHRY and CDR2 is SYGVKD in the germline V gene. J was trimmed by 4 bases and V by 10 bases; bases with no gene match: 7. This CDR3 reads CATAGVGYNEQFF. In nucleotides, the CDR3 is TGTGCCACCGCGGGAGTAGGATACAATGAGCAGTTCTTC.

A remark on this clonotype: The junction departs from the called germline gene at one end, perhaps through a read error. V is TRBV10-3 and J is TRBJ2-4; D perhaps matches TRBD2 (6 bases). The assigned J gene may be wrong: the sequence end matches TRBJ2-5 better. Per the germline V gene, CDR1 is ENHRY and CDR2 is SYGVKD. This CDR3 region has 15 residues. The CDR3 DNA sequence: TGTGCCACCAGTAGTGGGGGGAGAATCCAAGAGACCCAGTACTTC. Protein product: CATSSGGRIQETQYF.

As to this clonotype: This may arise from a read error, as a much more abundant clone is one base away. This rearrangement joins TRBV7-2 to TRBJ2-3; no firm D call. Germline loops: CDR1 SGHTA, CDR2 FQGNSA. The CDR3 runs to 14 residues. V dropped 2 bases and J dropped 4 bases, with 10 bases sitting between them. The CDR3 is CASSLQYYADTQYF. CDR3 DNA sequence: TGTGCCAGCAGCTTACAGTACTACGCAGATACGCAGTATTTT.

The J gene is TRBJ2-3, the V gene TRBV12-3 or TRBV12-4, with 8 bases matching TRBD1. The CDR3 has 14 amino acids. Trimming removed 6 bases from V and 4 bases from J; junction bases left unmatched: 6. CDR3: CASSIRGRADTQYF. The CDR3 nucleotides read TGTGCCAGCAGCATCAGGGGGCGGGCAGATACGCAGTATTTT.

This clonotype occurred a few times. V usage is TRBV12-3 or TRBV12-4 and J usage is TRBJ2-1, with D possibly matching TRBD2 (6 bases). The CDR3 sequence is 12 residues long. Trimming removed 5 bases from V and 12 bases from J, with 14 bases in between. This CDR3 is CASSLGLEAQFF. In nucleotides, the CDR3 is TGTGCCAGCAGTCTGGGACTGGAGGCGCAGTTCTTC.

In regard to this clonotype: Germline is not matched at one junction end, which may reflect a read error. V is TRBV20-1 and J is TRBJ2-1, with D perhaps matching TRBD2 (6 bases). This CDR3 has 14 residues. Germline V gene lookup returns CDR1 DFQATT and CDR2 SNEGSKA (reference sequence). The CDR3 loop reads CSARRGSSYNERFF. CDR3 coding DNA: TGCAGTGCTCGGAGGGGATCCTCCTACAATGAGCGGTTCTTC.

The chain couples TRBV6-6 to TRBJ2-7; 9 nucleotides line up with TRBD1. Per the germline V gene, CDR1 is MNHNY and CDR2 is SVGAGI (reference sequence). This CDR3 contains 14 residues. J gave up 1 base and V 7 bases, and 5 bases lay outside the gene matches. DNA for the CDR3: TGTGCCAGCAACATTGGGACAGGGTCCTACGAGCAGTACTTC. Amino acid sequence: CASNIGTGSYEQYF.

This clonotype occurred a few times. The chain couples TRBV11-2 to TRBJ1-2, with TRBD1 matching 8 bases. CDR3 length equals 13 residues. V gave up 6 bases and J gave up 6 bases; unmatched junction bases: 6. Germline CDR1 reads SGHAT; CDR2 reads FQNNGV. The DNA of the CDR3 is TGTGCCAGCAGTTGGACAGGGTGGAATGGCTACACCTTC. Residues: CASSWTGWNGYTF.

The rearrangement uses TRBV12-3 or TRBV12-4 and TRBJ1-4; D may be TRBD1 (6 bases). V lost 5 bases, J lost 7 bases, and 17 bases lay in between. The CDR3 runs 15 residues. CDR3 amino acids: CASSAGHIEGEKLFF. The CDR3 DNA sequence: TGTGCCAGCAGTGCGGGACACATAGAAGGTGAAAAACTGTTTTTT.

Comment on this clonotype: A much larger clone lies a single base off, so this may be a read error. Here the CDR3 reads CASSHYDEQFF. The CDR3 DNA is TGTGCCAGCAGCCACTACGATGAGCAGTTCTTC. J is TRBJ2-1 and V is TRBV14; D is unclear. The CDR3 totals 11 residues. The V gene's germline CDR1 is SGHDN and CDR2 FVKESK.

To note about this clonotype: At one end the junction does not follow the germline gene, possibly because of a read error. V is TRBV12-3 or TRBV12-4 and J is TRBJ1-4; 8 nucleotides align to TRBD1. This CDR3 has 17 amino acids. The CDR3 sequence is CASGFPQGGATNEKLFF. The CDR3 bases are TGTGCCAGCGGTTTCCCACAGGGGGGAGCAACTAATGAAAAACTGTTTTTT.

This chain connects TRBV4-2 to TRBJ2-4; tentatively, D is TRBD1 or TRBD2 (6 bases each). With the DNA end fitting TRBJ2-7 better, the J assignment may be wrong. Looked up from germline, CDR1 is LGHNA and CDR2 is YNFKEQ. This CDR3 comprises 13 residues. CDR3 nucleotides: TGTGCCAGCAGCCAAGATGAGGGGGGCGAGCAGTACTTC. Encoded protein: CASSQDEGGEQYF.

At least ten counts were recorded for this clonotype. The V and J genes are TRBV24-1 and TRBJ2-5; TRBD1 matches 8 bases. V shed 0 bases and J 5 bases; nucleotides not matched to a gene: 1. The CDR3 loop spans 14 amino acids. Germline CDR1 is KGHDR and CDR2 is SFDVKD. CDR3 protein: CATSDLRTGETQYF. The CDR3 DNA reads TGTGCCACCAGTGATTTGCGGACAGGGGAGACCCAGTACTTC.

The CDR3 nucleotides read TGTGCCAGCAGCCAAGGGTGGGAGCGCATTCAGTACTTC. Translation gives CASSQGWERIQYF. The chain recombines TRBV3-1 with TRBJ2-4; maybe TRBD2 (5 bases). The CDR3 length is 13 residues. Trimming stripped 1 base from V and 9 bases from J, with 10 bases between. Germline V CDR1 and CDR2: LGHDT, YNNKEL (reference sequence).

Remarks on this clonotype: Mismatch with germline at one junction end may stem from a read error. This chain joins TRBV7-2 and TRBJ2-3; D is possibly TRBD2 (6 bases). The V gene's germline CDR1 is SGHTA and CDR2 FQGNSA. The CDR3 loop spans 16 amino acids. This CDR3 is CASSLVPRRAADTRYF. The CDR3 DNA is TGTGCCAGCAGCTTAGTCCCCCGGAGGGCCGCTGATACGCGGTATTTT.

This clonotype appeared a few times. V is TRBV10-1 and J is TRBJ2-1; D is uncertain. This CDR3 is built from 15 residues. The ends were cut back, 0 bases at V and 2 bases at J, with 8 bases in the middle. Germline V lookup: CDR1 WNHNN, CDR2 SYGVQD (reference sequence). CDR3 amino acids: CASSESATTYNEQFF. The CDR3 DNA is TGCGCCAGCAGTGAGTCAGCTACGACCTACAATGAGCAGTTCTTC.

This clonotype was counted a few times. V and J are TRBV28 and TRBJ2-3, with no clear D. The CDR3 spans 16 residues. Germline V lookup: CDR1 MDHEN, CDR2 SYDVKM. Trimming took 7 bases from V and 6 from J, leaving 23 bases between them. The CDR3 bases are TGTGCCAGCACCCCGGGTGGTCAGTGGGTACGGGATACGCAGTATTTT. Its translation is CASTPGGQWVRDTQYF.

In its sample, this clonotype was seen a few times. This chain links TRBV21-1 with TRBJ2-3; the table names TRBD2, a call not compared with the DNA. TRBV21-1 is classified as a pseudogene. The CDR3 is made up of 18 amino acids. CDR3 bases: TGTGCCAGCGCCGGGCAAGTAAAGGCCCTCCATCACACAGATACGCAGTATTTT. It codes for CASAGQVKALHHTDTQYF.